This section outlines one T cell receptor beta chain sequence together with its context. Its specificity is not known. Original processing methods: The authors used CDR3 differences across clinicopathological groups to build a distant-metastasis classifier for papillary thyroid cancer. TCRdb re-clonotyped the PCR reads via MiXCR. It is TCRdb's table, rather than the study itself, that gives the V and J calls and clone size. The sample includes roughly 13,000 clones, 25% of them seen just once. The data derive from a study of metastatic and nonmetastatic thyroid tumors. Study overall: Repertoire comparison spanned blood and tumor or nodule tissue of malignant and benign thyroid patients. Study-wide findings and caveats: Significantly higher TCR beta diversity was reportedly seen in malignant thyroid tumors than benign nodules, in blood and tumor.

No patient received treatment before thyroid surgery. The V and J ends lost 2 bases and 5 bases respectively, with 7 bases between them. CDR1 is GTSNPN and CDR2 is SVGIG in the germline V gene (reference sequence). This CDR3 is 11 amino acids long. The sequencing sample was made of tumor tissue. The source is a female donor with papillary thyroid cancer or a benign thyroid nodule (not recorded which). Some clones in this sample may be carry-over from other donors' samples. The chain couples TRBV30 to TRBJ2-7; tentative D call: TRBD1 (5 bases). The CDR3 DNA is TGTGCCTGGAGTTTCAGGGACGAGCAGTACTTC. Translation: CAWSFRDEQYF.